Following are 21 T cell receptor beta chains from one sample sequenced in a study of T cells in Graves' hyperthyroidism and ophthalmopathy. Template material for amplifying TCR beta CDR3 regions consisted of RNA transcripts. Primed by the HTBI set, a first-round RT-PCR was run on the TCR CDR3. TCRdb called the multiplex PCR reads again in MiXCR, with one record for every CDR3 protein. The sample lists roughly 160,000 distinct CDR3 sequences, about 9.4% occurring once. Sequencing input: blood. The receptors shown here come from a woman younger than 30 with Graves' hyperthyroidism that later progressed to Graves' ophthalmopathy.

In this sample, this clonotype turned up many times. The chain links TRBV12-3 or TRBV12-4 to TRBJ1-6; TRBD1 might be the D (5 bases). V was pared by 5 bases and J by 9 bases, with 11 bases between. The CDR3 is 13 residues long. CDR3 sequence reads: CASSTREGSPLHF. Written as DNA, the CDR3 is TGTGCCAGCAGTACCAGGGAGGGTTCACCCCTCCACTTT.

J is TRBJ1-5 and V is TRBV30, with TRBD1 identical over 9 bases. CDR1 GTSNPN and CDR2 SVGIG come from the germline V gene (reference sequence). Trimming took 3 bases from V and 5 from J; bases not matched to a gene: 5. This CDR3 is built from 14 residues. CDR3 in amino acids: CAWSPGQGDQPQHF. The CDR3 DNA sequence: TGTGCCTGGAGCCCGGGACAGGGCGATCAGCCCCAGCATTTT.

This clonotype was recorded many times. This chain uses TRBV11-1 with TRBJ2-6; D remains unclear. Germline CDR1 is SGHAT and CDR2 is FQDESV (reference sequence). The CDR3 loop spans 18 amino acids. V lost 2 bases and J lost 0, with 14 bases in between. CDR3 sequence reads: CASSLTQEFLSGANVLTF. CDR3 bases: TGTGCCAGCAGCTTAACTCAGGAATTCCTCTCTGGGGCCAACGTCCTGACTTTC.

Many counts were recorded for this clonotype. The gene calls are TRBV7-9 and TRBJ2-1; tentative D call: TRBD1 (5 bases). The CDR3 loop spans 13 amino acids. Per the germline V gene, CDR1 is SEHNR and CDR2 is FQNEAQ (reference sequence). Trimming took 3 bases from V and 7 from J, leaving 10 bases between them. CDR3 protein: CASSFGDSNEQFF. For the CDR3, the DNA is TGTGCCAGCAGCTTCGGCGACAGTAATGAGCAGTTCTTC.

This clonotype has ten or more counts. This chain uses TRBV27 with TRBJ2-1, with 10 bases fitting TRBD2. V lost 9 bases and J lost 6; bases outside the gene matches: 20. CDR3 length equals 18 residues. The germline V gene encodes CDR1 MNHEY and CDR2 SMNVEV (reference sequence). The CDR3 DNA sequence: TGTGCCAGTAAAACCCGGGCTAGCGGGAGTGCGTCAAGCAATGAGCAGTTCTTC. Translation gives CASKTRASGSASSNEQFF.

In its sample, this clonotype was seen many times. The chain uses TRBV28 and TRBJ2-7; D may correspond to TRBD1 or TRBD2 (6 bases each). V was trimmed by 3 bases and J by 0 bases, leaving 12 bases between them. This CDR3 has 15 amino acids. CDR1 and CDR2 from the germline V gene are MDHEN and SYDVKM. CDR3 sequence (DNA): TGTGCCAGCAGTTTGGAGGGGGACACCTCCTACGAGCAGTACTTC. Its protein product is CASSLEGDTSYEQYF.

This clonotype was recorded at least ten times. The gene calls are TRBV20-1 and TRBJ2-3; tentative D call: TRBD1 (6 bases). CDR1 and CDR2 (germline): DFQATT, SNEGSKA (reference sequence). V lost 5 bases and J 2 bases, leaving 14 bases between the germline ends. CDR3 length: 14 residues. CDR3 residues: CSAGSRGITDTQYF. CDR3 coding DNA: TGCAGTGCTGGCTCTAGGGGGATCACAGATACGCAGTATTTT.

This clonotype has at least ten counts. The genes are TRBV14 and TRBJ1-6; D call uncertain. Germline V CDR1 and CDR2: SGHDN, FVKESK. V shed 1 base and J shed 7 bases, with 8 bases lying between them. The CDR3 is 14 residues long. The CDR3 nucleotides read TGTGCCAGCAGCCAAGTCTGGGGAAATTCACCCCTCCACTTT. Translation gives CASSQVWGNSPLHF.

This clonotype showed up many times. The chain carries TRBV7-8 and TRBJ2-3; D possibly corresponds to TRBD1 (6 bases). Germline lookup yields CDR1 SGHVS and CDR2 FQNEAQ. The CDR3 has 17 residues. The ends were cut back, 7 bases at V and 2 bases at J, with 22 bases in the middle. CDR3 in amino acids: CASTLGRGNTYTDTQYF. The DNA for the CDR3 is TGTGCCAGCACCCTAGGCAGGGGCAATACATACACAGATACGCAGTATTTT.

This clonotype has a count of ten or more. V and J are TRBV20-1 and TRBJ1-2, with 8 nucleotides matching TRBD1. CDR1 is DFQATT, CDR2 SNEGSKA, per germline (reference sequence). Losses at the gene ends were 1 base for V and 4 bases for J; bases not matched to a gene: 11. This CDR3 has 16 residues. The CDR3 region is CSARGTSRGLGYGYTF. CDR3 nucleotides: TGCAGTGCTAGAGGGACGAGCAGGGGGCTCGGCTATGGCTACACCTTC.

This clonotype was observed many times. J is TRBJ2-5 and V is TRBV12-3 or TRBV12-4; 7 bases align to TRBD2. The trim removed 5 bases at V and 5 bases at J, leaving 17 bases unmatched. CDR3 size: 17 residues. In DNA, the CDR3 is TGTGCCAGCAGTCCCCGGACTAGTTCCGTGCCAATGGAGACCCAGTACTTC. Residues: CASSPRTSSVPMETQYF.

The table lists this clonotype with many counts. V usage is TRBV2 and J usage is TRBJ2-1; 9 bases agree with TRBD2. Trimming cost V 7 bases and J 4 bases; bases outside gene matches: 14. This CDR3 spans 17 amino acids. Germline V gene data show CDR1 as SNHLY and CDR2 as FYNNEI. In DNA, the CDR3 is TGTGCCAGCATTCTATTCGCTGGGACTAGCTCTTACAATGAGCAGTTCTTC. The encoded protein is CASILFAGTSSYNEQFF.

This clonotype was found many times. The genes are TRBV20-1 and TRBJ2-5; weak D call: TRBD2 (5 bases). The CDR3 spans 15 residues. Germline V gives CDR1 DFQATT, CDR2 SNEGSKA (reference sequence). V was cut by 0 bases and J by 7 bases, with 18 bases left in between. The CDR3 loop is CSARDLSLSAGTQYF. The DNA of the CDR3 is TGCAGTGCTAGAGATCTTTCCCTCTCGGCGGGGACCCAGTACTTC.

V is TRBV4-2 and J is TRBJ2-1; TRBD2 matches at 11 bases. With V trimmed by 3 bases and J by 7 bases, 8 bases remained unmatched. Germline V CDR1 and CDR2: LGHNA, YNFKEQ. The CDR3 is 16 residues long. The DNA of the CDR3 is TGTGCCAGCAGCCATGCTAGCGGGGGGCGTGGGAATGAGCAGTTCTTC. Amino acids: CASSHASGGRGNEQFF.

This clonotype occurred many times. J is TRBJ1-2 and V is TRBV18; unclear D gene. V was trimmed by 4 bases and J by 4 bases, leaving 10 bases between them. Per germline, CDR1 KGHSH and CDR2 LQKENI. There are 13 residues in the CDR3. The CDR3 nucleotides are TGTGCCAGCTCACTAGAGACCTCCTATGGCTACACCTTC. Protein sequence: CASSLETSYGYTF.

Ten or more counts support this clonotype. The rearrangement uses TRBV7-8 and TRBJ1-6; D ambiguous. Trimming cost V 2 bases and J 9 bases, with 11 bases left between them. Germline-derived CDR1 and CDR2 are SGHVS and FQNEAQ. The CDR3 covers 14 residues. The chain's CDR3 is CASSLREPPSPLHF. CDR3 bases: TGTGCCAGCAGCTTACGAGAGCCCCCTTCACCCCTCCACTTT.

This sequence joins TRBV7-9 and TRBJ2-7; TRBD2 matches at 12 bases. This CDR3 is 16 amino acids long. CDR1 SEHNR and CDR2 FQNEAQ come from the germline V gene (reference sequence). The J segment lost 7 bases and the V segment lost 4 bases, leaving 11 bases of the junction unmatched. CDR3 in amino acids: CASSSPSGGGLWEQYF. The CDR3 DNA is TGTGCCAGCAGCTCCCCTAGCGGGGGGGGCCTTTGGGAGCAGTACTTC.

The gene calls are TRBV4-1 and TRBJ2-7; the match to TRBD1 covers 10 bases. The V gene end was trimmed by 0 bases and the J gene end by 2 bases; junction bases not matched to a gene: 4. The length of the CDR3 is 16 residues. In germline, CDR1 is MGHRA, CDR2 YSYEKL. The CDR3 loop reads CASSQDRGQGPYEQYF. The CDR3 bases are TGCGCCAGCAGCCAAGATAGGGGACAGGGGCCCTACGAGCAGTACTTC.

This clonotype was observed many times. This chain joins TRBV4-1 and TRBJ1-1, with D uncertain. This CDR3 comprises 16 residues. Germline CDR1 and CDR2: MGHRA and YSYEKL. The ends were cut back, 3 bases at V and 4 bases at J, with 18 bases in the middle. The CDR3 nucleotides read TGCGCCAGCAGCCATAGGGCGGACTATGAGCCCACTGAAGCTTTCTTT. The encoded protein is CASSHRADYEPTEAFF.

This clonotype has a handful of counts. This could be a read error, since a much larger clone is one nucleotide away. This CDR3 fails to terminate in the conserved phenylalanine or tryptophan, so it likely reflects a read error. The genes are TRBV6-1 and TRBJ2-7, with 7 bases lining up with TRBD2. V lost 2 bases and J lost 1; bases outside the gene matches: 8. This CDR3 has 16 amino acids. In germline, CDR1 is MNHNS, CDR2 SASEGT. The CDR3 here is CASSETGTGGSYEQYL. DNA of the CDR3: TGTGCCAGCAGTGAAACCGGGACGGGGGGATCCTACGAGCAGTACCTC.

This clonotype has a count of ten or more. In DNA, the CDR3 is TGTGCCAGCAGCCTAGGGGGAGGTAACTATGGCTACACCTTC. Amino acids: CASSLGGGNYGYTF. The gene calls are TRBV9 and TRBJ1-2; the D gene is possibly TRBD1 (6 bases). Deletions cut 4 bases from V and 1 base from J, with 11 bases between. This CDR3 comprises 14 residues. Germline V gene lookup returns CDR1 SGDLS and CDR2 YYNGEE. Full variable domain (remainder filled in from reference TRBV9 and TRBJ1-2): DSGVTQTPKHLITATGQRVTLRCSPRSGDLSVYWYQQSLDQGLQFLIQYYNGEERAKGNILERFSAQQFPDLHSELNLSSLELGDSALYFCASSLGGGNYGYTFGSGTRLTVV.